This T cell receptor (beta chain) was sequenced for a study of regulatory T cells in long-lasting Graves disease. Regarding the study as a whole: TRBV28, TRBJ1-2 and TRBJ2-5 were segments that persistent disease favored.

The time point here: persistent/refractory GD, antithyroid drugs over 5 years with positive TRAb. Making the TCR library involved RNA that had been extracted from PBMCs. Diagnoses of Graves' disease were made by American Thyroid Association guidelines. The source of the patients was an endocrinology department in Xi'an, China. EDTA tubes received roughly 8.6 milliliters of drawn peripheral blood. This clonotype was detected only a few times. Its specificity is not known. Building the TCR beta libraries relied on iRepertoire HTBI primers, and CDR3 regions underwent Arm-PCR. TCRdb reanalysed the multiplex PCR reads using MiXCR and keeps one entry per CDR3 protein. This table has around 460,000 distinct CDR3 sequences, 20% to 25% appearing once. The CDR3 is 15 amino acids. Trimming pared 6 bases from V and 3 bases from J, leaving 16 bases between. Germline V lookup: CDR1 KGHDR, CDR2 SFDVKD.

The genes are TRBV24-1 and TRBJ2-5; D is possibly TRBD1 (7 bases). The starting material was peripheral blood mononuclear cells (PBMCs), obtained when the disease was refractory, from a patient treated with antithyroid drugs. The sequence derives from a female donor with Graves disease. CDR3 bases: TGTGCCACCAGTTGGTGGGCGGGGACAGAAGAGACCCAGTACTTC. It specifies CATSWWAGTEETQYF.